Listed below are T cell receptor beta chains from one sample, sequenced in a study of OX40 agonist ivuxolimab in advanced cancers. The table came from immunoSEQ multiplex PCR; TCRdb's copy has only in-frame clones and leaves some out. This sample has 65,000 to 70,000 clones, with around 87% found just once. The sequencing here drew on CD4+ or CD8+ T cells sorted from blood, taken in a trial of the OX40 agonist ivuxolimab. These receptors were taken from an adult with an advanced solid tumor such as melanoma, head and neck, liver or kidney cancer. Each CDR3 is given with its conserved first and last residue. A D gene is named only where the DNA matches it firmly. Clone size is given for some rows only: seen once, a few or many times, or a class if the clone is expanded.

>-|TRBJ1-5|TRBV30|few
TGTGCCTGGAGTCGGGGGGGTTGGCAGCCCCAGCATTTT
CAWSRGGWQPQHF
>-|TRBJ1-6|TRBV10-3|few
TGTGCCATCAGTGAGTCGGTAGGTTCACCCCTCCACTTT
CAISESVGSPLHF
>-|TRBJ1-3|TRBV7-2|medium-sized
TGTGCCAGCAGCTTATATTCACGGCCCGATGGAAACACCATATATTTT
CASSLYSRPDGNTIYF
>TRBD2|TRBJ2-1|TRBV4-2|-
TGTGCCAGCAGCCAAGGTGGTGTAGCGGGAGGAAGCTACAATGAGCAGTTCTTC
CASSQGGVAGGSYNEQFF
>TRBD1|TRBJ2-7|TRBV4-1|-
TGCGCCAGCAGCCAAGAAGGGACAGTGATCTACGAGCAGTACTTC
CASSQEGTVIYEQYF
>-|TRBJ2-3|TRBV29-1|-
TGCAGCGTTGAAAGGCAGGGCACAGATACGCAGTATTTT
CSVERQGTDTQYF
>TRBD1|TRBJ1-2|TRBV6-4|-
TGTGCCAGCAGAAAGGGGACAGGGTCCTTAATCTATGGCTACACCTTC
CASRKGTGSLIYGYTF
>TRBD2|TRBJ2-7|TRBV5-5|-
TGTGCCAGCAGCGGAACTAGCGGGATTTACGAGCAGTACTTC
CASSGTSGIYEQYF
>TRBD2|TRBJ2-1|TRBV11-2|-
TGTGCCAGCAGTCCCGGGACTAGCCCCCACAATGAGCAGTTCTTC
CASSPGTSPHNEQFF
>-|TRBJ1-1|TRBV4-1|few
TGCGCCAGCAGCCAAGGAAACAGTAACACTGAAGCTTTCTTT
CASSQGNSNTEAFF
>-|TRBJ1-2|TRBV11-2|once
TGTGCCAGCAGCTTAGCGTCGCCTGGCTACACCTTC
CASSLASPGYTF
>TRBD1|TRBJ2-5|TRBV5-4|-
TGTGCCAGCAGCCGAAAGGGGGCCGAGACCCAGTACTTC
CASSRKGAETQYF
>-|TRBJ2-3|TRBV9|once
TGTGCCAGCAGCGTTGCGGGTAAGGATACGCAGTATTTT
CASSVAGKDTQYF
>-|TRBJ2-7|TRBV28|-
TGTGCCAGCAGTCCGCAGGGGCCTCTGAACGAGCAGTACTTC
CASSPQGPLNEQYF
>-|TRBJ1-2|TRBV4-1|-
TGCGCCAGCAGCCAAGGGGTGGGAATCTCTGGCTACACCTTC
CASSQGVGISGYTF
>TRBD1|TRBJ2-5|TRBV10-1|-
TGCGCCAGCAGTGAGTGGGACAGCCAAGAGACCCAGTACTTC
CASSEWDSQETQYF
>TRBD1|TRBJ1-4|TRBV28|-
TGTGCCAGCAGTTTATGGGGACAGGGAGGATTGGAAAAACTGTTTTTT
CASSLWGQGGLEKLFF
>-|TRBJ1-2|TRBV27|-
TGTGCCAGCAGTTTCACAGTTAACTATGGCTACACCTTC
CASSFTVNYGYTF
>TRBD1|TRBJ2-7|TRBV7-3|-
TGTGCCAGCAGCCGACAGGGTGATCGGAGCGAGCAGTACTTC
CASSRQGDRSEQYF
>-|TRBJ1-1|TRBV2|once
TGTGCCAGCAAGGGGCCCGTATACACTGAAGCTTTCTTT
CASKGPVYTEAFF
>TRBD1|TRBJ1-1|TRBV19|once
TGTGCCAGTAGCGAATCAGCGGCCGGGACAGGGGTTACTGAAGCTTTCTTT
CASSESAAGTGVTEAFF
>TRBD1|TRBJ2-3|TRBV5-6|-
TGTGCCAGCAGCTTCACAGGGGAAGATACGCAGTATTTT
CASSFTGEDTQYF